The clone carrying this TCR beta chain was detected only a few times. The antigen remains undetermined. This sample is drawn from a study of cytomegalovirus exposure and HLA in healthy donors. General study findings and limits: Within an earlier analysis, most TCR beta V segments proved productive either about 90% or about 30% of the time.

The PCR had 60 Vbeta and 13 Jbeta primers. Only in-frame clones appear in the TCRdb table, and some are missing; sequencing was by immunoSEQ multiplex PCR. Among over 45,000 clones listed, about four fifths were seen once. Germline CDR1 reads ENHRY; CDR2 reads SYGVKD. The CDR3 is 12 residues long. The V segment lost 10 bases and the J segment 1 base; nucleotides outside the gene matches: 3. The chain is built from TRBV10-3 and TRBJ1-1; 7 bases fit TRBD1. Material for sequencing was PBMCs. The receptor comes from a boy aged 5-17 years in good health and CMV-seropositive. This CDR3 reads CATGQTNTEAFF. In DNA, the CDR3 is TGTGCCACGGGACAGACGAACACTGAAGCTTTCTTT.